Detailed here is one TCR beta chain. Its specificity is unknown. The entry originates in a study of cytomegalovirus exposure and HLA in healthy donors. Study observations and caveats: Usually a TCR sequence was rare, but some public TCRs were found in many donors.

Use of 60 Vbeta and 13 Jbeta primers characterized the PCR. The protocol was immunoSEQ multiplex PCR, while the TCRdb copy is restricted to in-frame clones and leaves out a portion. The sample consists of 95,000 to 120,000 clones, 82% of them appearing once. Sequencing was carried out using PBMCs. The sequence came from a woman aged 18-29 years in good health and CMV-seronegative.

As DNA, the CDR3 is TGTGCCAGCAGTGCACTGCCCAAAGAAAAACTGTTTTTT. The encoded protein is CASSALPKEKLFF. V and J are TRBV25-1 and TRBJ1-4; D remains ambiguous. The germline CDR1 and CDR2 sequences are MGHDK and SYGVNS. Trimming stripped 4 bases from V and 8 bases from J, with 11 bases between. The CDR3 consists of 13 residues.